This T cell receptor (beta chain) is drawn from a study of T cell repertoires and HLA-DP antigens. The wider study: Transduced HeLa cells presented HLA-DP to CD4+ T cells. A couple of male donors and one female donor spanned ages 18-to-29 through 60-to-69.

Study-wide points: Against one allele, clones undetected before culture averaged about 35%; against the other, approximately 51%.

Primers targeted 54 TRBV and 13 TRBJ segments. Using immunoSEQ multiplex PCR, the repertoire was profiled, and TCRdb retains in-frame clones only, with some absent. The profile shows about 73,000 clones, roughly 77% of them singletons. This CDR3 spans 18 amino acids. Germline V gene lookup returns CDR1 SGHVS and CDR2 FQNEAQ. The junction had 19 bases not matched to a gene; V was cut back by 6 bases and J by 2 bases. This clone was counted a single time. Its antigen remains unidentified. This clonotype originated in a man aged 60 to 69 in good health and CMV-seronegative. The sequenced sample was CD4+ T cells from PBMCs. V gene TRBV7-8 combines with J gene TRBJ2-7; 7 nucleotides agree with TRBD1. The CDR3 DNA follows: TGTGCCAGCAGTCAACTACCATCGCCGGGACAGCTTGCCTACGAGCAGTACTTC. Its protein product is CASSQLPSPGQLAYEQYF.